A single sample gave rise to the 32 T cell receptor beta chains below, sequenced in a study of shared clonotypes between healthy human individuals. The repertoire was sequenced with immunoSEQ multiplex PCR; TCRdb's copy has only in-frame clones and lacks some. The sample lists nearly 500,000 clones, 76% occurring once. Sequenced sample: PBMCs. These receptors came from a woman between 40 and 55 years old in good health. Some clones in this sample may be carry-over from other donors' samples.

The CDR3 DNA follows: TGTGCCAGCAGCTTACCCCCTTCGCGGGGCTACTACGAGCAGTACTTC. Its protein product is CASSLPPSRGYYEQYF. V is TRBV7-2 and J is TRBJ2-7; D might be TRBD2 (6 bases). Trimming took 2 bases from V and 3 from J, leaving 17 bases between them. The germline CDR1 and CDR2 sequences are SGHTA and FQGNSA. The CDR3 runs 16 residues.

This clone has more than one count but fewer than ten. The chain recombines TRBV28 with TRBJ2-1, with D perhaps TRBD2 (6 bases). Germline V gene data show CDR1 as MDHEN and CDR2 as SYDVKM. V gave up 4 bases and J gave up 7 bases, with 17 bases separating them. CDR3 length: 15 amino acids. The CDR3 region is CASSSRGFIKNEQFF. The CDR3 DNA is TGTGCCAGCAGTTCGCGGGGTTTCATTAAGAATGAGCAGTTCTTC.

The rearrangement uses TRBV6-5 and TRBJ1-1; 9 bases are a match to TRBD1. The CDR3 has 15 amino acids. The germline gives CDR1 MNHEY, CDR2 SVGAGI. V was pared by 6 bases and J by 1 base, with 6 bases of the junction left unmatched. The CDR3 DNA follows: TGTGCCAGCAGGGGGACAGGGAGGTCGAACACTGAAGCTTTCTTT. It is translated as CASRGTGRSNTEAFF.

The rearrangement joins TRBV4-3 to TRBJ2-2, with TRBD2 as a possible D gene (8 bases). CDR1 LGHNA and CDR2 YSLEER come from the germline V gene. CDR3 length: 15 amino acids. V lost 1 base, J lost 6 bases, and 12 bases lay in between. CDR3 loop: CASSQAGGGSGELFF. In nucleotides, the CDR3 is TGCGCCAGCAGCCAAGCGGGAGGGGGCTCCGGGGAGCTGTTTTTT.

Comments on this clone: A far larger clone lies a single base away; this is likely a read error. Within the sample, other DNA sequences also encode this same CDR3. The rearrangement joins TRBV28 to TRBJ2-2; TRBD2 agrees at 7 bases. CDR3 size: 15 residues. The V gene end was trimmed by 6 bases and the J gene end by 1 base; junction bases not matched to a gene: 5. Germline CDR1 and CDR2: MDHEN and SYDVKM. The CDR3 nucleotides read TGTGCCAGCAGGAAGGCTAGCGGGAACACCGGGGAGCTGTTTTTT. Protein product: CASRKASGNTGELFF. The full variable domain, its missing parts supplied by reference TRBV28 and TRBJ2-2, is DVKVTQSSRYLVKRTGEKVFLECVQDMDHENMFWYRQDPGLGLRLIYFSYDVKMKEKGDIPEGYSVSREKKERFSLILESASTNQTSMYLCASRKASGNTGELFFGEGSRLTVL.

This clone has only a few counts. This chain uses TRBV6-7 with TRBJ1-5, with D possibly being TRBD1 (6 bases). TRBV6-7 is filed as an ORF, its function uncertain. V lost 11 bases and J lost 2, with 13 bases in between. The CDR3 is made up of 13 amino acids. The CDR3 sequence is CAGPGAGNQPQHF. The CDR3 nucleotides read TGTGCCGGCCCGGGGGCCGGCAATCAGCCCCAGCATTTT.

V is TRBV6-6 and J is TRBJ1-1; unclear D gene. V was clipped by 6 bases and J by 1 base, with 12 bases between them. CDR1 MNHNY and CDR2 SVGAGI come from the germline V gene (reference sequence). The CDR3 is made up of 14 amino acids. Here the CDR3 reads CASREGNWNTEAFF. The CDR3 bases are TGTGCCAGCAGGGAGGGAAATTGGAACACTGAAGCTTTCTTT.

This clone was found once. In DNA form, the CDR3 reads TGTGCCAGCAGCTTGGGACAGGGGGTTTACTACGAGCAGTACTTC. Its protein product is CASSLGQGVYYEQYF. The rearrangement uses TRBV5-6 and TRBJ2-7, with 9 nucleotides matching TRBD1. This CDR3 has 15 amino acids. Germline loops: CDR1 SGHDT, CDR2 YYEEEE. V lost 0 bases to trimming and J lost 3 bases; unmatched junction nucleotides: 4.

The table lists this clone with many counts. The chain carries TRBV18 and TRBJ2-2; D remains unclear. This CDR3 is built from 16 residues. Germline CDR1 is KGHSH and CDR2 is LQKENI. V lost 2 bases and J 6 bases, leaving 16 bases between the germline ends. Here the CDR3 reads CASSPAETVVPGELFF. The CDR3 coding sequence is TGTGCCAGCTCACCAGCGGAGACGGTCGTGCCCGGGGAGCTGTTTTTT.

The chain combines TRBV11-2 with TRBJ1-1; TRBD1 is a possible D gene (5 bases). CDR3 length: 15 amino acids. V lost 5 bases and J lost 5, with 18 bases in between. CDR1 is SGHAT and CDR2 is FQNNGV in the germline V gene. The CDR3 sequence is CASSGARSRRTEAFF. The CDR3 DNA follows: TGTGCCAGCAGCGGGGCCCGGTCCCGACGGACTGAAGCTTTCTTT.

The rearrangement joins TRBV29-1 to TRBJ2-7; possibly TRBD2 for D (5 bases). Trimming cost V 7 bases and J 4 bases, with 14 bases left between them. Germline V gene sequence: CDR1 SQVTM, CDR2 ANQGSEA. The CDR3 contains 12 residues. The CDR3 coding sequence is TGCAGCGCGACGGGGTCGGAATACGAGCAGTACTTC. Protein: CSATGSEYEQYF.

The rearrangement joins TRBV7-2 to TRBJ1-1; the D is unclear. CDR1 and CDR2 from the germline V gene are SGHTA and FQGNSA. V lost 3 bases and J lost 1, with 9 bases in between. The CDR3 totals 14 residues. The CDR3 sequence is CASSFGPTNTEAFF. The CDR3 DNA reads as TGTGCCAGCAGCTTTGGCCCGACGAACACTGAAGCTTTCTTT.

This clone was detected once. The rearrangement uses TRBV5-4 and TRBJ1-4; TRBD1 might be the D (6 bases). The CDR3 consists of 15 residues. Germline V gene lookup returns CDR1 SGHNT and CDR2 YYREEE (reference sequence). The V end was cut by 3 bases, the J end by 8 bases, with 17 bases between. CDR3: CASSSATGRGEKLFF. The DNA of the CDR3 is TGTGCCAGCAGCTCCGCAACAGGGCGAGGGGAAAAACTGTTTTTT.

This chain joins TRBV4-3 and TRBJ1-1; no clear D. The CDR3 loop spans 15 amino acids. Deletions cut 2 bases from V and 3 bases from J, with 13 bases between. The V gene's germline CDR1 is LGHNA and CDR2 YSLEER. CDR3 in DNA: TGCGCCAGCAGCCAATCGCCAGGTGGGGACACTGAAGCTTTCTTT. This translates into CASSQSPGGDTEAFF.

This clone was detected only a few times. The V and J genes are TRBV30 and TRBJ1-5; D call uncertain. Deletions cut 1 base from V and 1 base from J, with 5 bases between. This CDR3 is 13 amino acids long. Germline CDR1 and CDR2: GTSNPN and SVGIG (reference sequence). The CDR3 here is CAWSAGSNQPQHF. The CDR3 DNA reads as TGTGCCTGGAGTGCGGGAAGCAATCAGCCCCAGCATTTT.

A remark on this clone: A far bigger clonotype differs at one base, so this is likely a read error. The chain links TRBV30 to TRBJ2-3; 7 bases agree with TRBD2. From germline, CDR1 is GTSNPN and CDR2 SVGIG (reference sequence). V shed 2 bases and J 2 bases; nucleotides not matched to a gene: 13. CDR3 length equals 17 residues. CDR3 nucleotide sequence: TGTGCCTGGAGTAGCTCGGGAGGAGAGATAATCACAGATACGCAGTATTTT. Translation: CAWSSSGGEIITDTQYF.

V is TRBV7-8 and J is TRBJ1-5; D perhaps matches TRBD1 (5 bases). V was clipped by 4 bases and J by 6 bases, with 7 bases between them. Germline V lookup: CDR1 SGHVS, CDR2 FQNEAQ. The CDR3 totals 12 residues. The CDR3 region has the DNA TGTGCCAGCAGCTACGGGGGTCAGCCCCAGCATTTT. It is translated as CASSYGGQPQHF.

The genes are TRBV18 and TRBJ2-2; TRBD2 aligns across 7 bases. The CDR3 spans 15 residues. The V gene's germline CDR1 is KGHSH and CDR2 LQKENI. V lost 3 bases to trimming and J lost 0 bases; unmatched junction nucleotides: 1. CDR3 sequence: CASSPREANTGELFF. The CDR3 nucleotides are TGTGCCAGCTCACCCCGGGAGGCGAACACCGGGGAGCTGTTTTTT. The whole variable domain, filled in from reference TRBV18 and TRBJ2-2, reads NAGVMQNPRHLVRRRGQEARLRCSPMKGHSHVYWYRQLPEEGLKFMVYLQKENIIDESGMPKERFSAEFPKEGPSILRIQQVVRGDSAAYFCASSPREANTGELFFGEGSRLTVL.

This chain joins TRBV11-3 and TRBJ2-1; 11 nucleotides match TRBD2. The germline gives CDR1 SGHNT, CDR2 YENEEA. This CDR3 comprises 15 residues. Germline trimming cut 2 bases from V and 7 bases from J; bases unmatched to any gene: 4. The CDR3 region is CASSLRLAGLNEQFF. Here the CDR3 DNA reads TGTGCCAGCAGCTTAAGACTAGCGGGATTAAATGAGCAGTTCTTC.

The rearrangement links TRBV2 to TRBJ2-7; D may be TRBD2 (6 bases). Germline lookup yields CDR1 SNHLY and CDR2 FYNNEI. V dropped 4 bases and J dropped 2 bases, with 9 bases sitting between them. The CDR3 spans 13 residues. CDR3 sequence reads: CASSVSGTYEQYF. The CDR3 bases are TGTGCCAGCAGTGTTAGCGGAACCTACGAGCAGTACTTC.

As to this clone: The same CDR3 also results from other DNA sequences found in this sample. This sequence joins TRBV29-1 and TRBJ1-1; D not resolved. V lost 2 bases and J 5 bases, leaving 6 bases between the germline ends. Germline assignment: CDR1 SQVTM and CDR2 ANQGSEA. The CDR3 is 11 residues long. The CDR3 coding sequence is TGCAGCGTTGAATCGGGAACTGAAGCTTTCTTT. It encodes CSVESGTEAFF.

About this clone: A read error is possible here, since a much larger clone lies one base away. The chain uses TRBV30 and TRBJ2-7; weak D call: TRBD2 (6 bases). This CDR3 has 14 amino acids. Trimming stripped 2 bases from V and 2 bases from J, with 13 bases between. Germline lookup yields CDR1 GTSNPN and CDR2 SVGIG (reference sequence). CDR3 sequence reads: CAWSPDGGAYEQYF. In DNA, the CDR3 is TGTGCCTGGAGTCCGGACGGGGGTGCCTACGAGCAGTACTTC.

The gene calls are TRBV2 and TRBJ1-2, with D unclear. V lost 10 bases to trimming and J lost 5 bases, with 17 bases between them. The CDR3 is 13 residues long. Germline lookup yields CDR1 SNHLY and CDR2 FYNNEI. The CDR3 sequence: CATQLEPLYGYTF. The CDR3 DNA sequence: TGTGCCACCCAATTGGAACCGCTATATGGCTACACCTTC.

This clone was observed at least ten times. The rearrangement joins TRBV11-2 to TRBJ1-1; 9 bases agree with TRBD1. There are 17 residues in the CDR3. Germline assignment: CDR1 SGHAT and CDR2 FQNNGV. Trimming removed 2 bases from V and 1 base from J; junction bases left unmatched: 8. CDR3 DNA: TGTGCCAGCAGCTTATGGGGGACAGGGCATAGGAACACTGAAGCTTTCTTT. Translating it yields CASSLWGTGHRNTEAFF.

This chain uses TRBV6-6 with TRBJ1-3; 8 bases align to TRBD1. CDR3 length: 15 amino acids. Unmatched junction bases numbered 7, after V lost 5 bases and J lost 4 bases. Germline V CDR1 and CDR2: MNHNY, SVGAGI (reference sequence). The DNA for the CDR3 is TGTGCCAGCAGTCGCCGGACAGGGTCAGGAAACACCATATATTTT. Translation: CASSRRTGSGNTIYF.

DNA for the CDR3: TGTGCCAGCAGCAAGGGGACAGGGGGCCTCGAGCAGTACTTC. It codes for CASSKGTGGLEQYF. This chain links TRBV21-1 with TRBJ2-7; the table's D gene call, TRBD1, was not cross checked with the DNA. TRBV21-1 is designated a pseudogene. This CDR3 comprises 14 residues.

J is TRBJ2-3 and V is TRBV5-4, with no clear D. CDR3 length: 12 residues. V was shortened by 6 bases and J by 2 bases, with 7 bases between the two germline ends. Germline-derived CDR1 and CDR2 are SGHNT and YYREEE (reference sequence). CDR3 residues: CASTVDTDTQYF. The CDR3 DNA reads TGTGCCAGCACCGTCGACACAGATACGCAGTATTTT.

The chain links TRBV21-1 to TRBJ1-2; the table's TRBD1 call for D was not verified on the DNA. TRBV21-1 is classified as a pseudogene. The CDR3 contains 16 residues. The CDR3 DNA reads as TGTGCCAGCACAGGGTCCACGAGGACAGATCTCTATGGCTACACCTTC. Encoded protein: CASTGSTRTDLYGYTF.

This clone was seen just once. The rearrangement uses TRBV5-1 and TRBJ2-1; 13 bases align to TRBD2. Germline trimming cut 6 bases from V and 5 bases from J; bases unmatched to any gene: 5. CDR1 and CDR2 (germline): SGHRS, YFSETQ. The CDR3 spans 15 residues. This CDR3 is CASTGLAGEDNEQFF. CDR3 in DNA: TGCGCCAGCACTGGACTAGCGGGAGAAGACAATGAGCAGTTCTTC.

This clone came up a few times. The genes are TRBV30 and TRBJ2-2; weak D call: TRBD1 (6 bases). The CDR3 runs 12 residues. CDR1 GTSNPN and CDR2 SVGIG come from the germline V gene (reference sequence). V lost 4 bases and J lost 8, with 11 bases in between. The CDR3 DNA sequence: TGTGCCTGGACTACAGGGCCTGGGGAGCTGTTTTTT. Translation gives CAWTTGPGELFF.

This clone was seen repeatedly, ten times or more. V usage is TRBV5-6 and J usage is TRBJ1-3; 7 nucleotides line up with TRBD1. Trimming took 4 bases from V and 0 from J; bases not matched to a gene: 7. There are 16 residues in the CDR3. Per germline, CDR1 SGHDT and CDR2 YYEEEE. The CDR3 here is CASSEGQPLSGNTIYF. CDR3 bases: TGTGCCAGCAGCGAGGGACAGCCTCTCTCTGGAAACACCATATATTTT. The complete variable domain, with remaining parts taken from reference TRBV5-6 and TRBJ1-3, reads DAGVTQSPTHLIKTRGQQVTLRCSPKSGHDTVSWYQQALGQGPQFIFQYYEEEERQRGNFPDRFSGHQFPNYSSELNVNALLLGDSALYLCASSEGQPLSGNTIYFGEGSWLTVV.

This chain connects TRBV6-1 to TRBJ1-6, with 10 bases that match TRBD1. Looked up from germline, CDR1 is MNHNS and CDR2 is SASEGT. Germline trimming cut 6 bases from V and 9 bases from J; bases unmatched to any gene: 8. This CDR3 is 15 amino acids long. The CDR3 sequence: CASRPPGQGFSPLHF. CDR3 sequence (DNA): TGTGCCAGCAGACCACCGGGACAGGGGTTTTCACCCCTCCACTTT.